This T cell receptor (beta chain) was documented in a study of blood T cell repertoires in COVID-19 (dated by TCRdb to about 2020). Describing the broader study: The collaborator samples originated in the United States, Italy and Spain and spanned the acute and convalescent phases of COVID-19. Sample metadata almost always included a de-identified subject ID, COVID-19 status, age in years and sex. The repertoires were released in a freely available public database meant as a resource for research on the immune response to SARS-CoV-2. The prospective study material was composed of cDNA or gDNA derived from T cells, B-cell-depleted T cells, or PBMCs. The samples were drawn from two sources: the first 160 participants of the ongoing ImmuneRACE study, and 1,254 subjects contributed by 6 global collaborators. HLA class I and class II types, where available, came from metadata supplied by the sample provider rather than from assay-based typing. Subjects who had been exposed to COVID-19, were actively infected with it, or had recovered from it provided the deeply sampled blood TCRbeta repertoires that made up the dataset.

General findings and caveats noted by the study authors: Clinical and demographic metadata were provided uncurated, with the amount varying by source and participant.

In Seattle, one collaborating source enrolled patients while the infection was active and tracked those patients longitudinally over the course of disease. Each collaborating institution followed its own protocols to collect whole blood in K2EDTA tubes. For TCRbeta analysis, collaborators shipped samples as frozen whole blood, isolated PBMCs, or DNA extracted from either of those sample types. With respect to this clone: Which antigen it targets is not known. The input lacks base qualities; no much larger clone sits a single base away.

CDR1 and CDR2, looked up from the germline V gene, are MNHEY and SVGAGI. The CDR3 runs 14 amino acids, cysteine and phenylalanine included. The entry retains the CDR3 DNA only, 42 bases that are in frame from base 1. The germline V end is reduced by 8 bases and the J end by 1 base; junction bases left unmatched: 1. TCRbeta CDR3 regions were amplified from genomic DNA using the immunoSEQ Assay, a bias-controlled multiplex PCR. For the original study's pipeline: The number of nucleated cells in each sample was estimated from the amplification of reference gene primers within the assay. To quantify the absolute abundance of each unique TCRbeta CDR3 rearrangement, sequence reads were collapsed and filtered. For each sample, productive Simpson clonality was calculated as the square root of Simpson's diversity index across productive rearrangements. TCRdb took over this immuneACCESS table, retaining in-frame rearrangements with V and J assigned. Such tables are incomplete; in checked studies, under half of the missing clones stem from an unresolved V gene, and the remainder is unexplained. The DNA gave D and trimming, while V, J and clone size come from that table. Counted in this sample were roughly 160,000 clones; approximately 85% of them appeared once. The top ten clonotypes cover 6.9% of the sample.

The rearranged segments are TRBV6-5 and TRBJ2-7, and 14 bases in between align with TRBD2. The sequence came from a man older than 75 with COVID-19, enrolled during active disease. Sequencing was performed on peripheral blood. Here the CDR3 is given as CASGTSGGSYEQYF. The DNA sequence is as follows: TGTGCCAGCGGGACTAGCGGGGGATCCTACGAGCAGTACTTC.